The 18 T cell receptor beta chains below come from one sample, sequenced in a study of T cells after yellow fever vaccination (dated by TCRdb to about 2019). Library preparation employed 5' RACE. Instrument used: Illumina NovaSeq 6000. TCRdb took the public reads, trimmed them with fastp at Q25, ran MiXCR for clone calling and kept in-frame beta chains. Identical CDR3 proteins give one entry, which carries the most common genes and DNA. This sample lists about 300,000 distinct CDR3 sequences; approximately 8% were detected once. The top ten constitute over 3% of the sample. Per the publication, the treatment or condition label means: live attenuated yellow fever vaccine strain. The input for sequencing was CD4+ T cells sorted from PBMCs, taken 5 days after the yellow fever booster vaccination. The receptor set was obtained from a young man who received the YFV17D yellow fever vaccine.

This clonotype was recorded a few times. The genes are TRBV9 and TRBJ1-1, with 7 bases that match TRBD1. The CDR3 spans 14 residues. Trimming removed 4 bases from V and 4 bases from J; junction bases left unmatched: 7. Looked up from germline, CDR1 is SGDLS and CDR2 is YYNGEE. Written as DNA, the CDR3 is TGTGCCAGCAGCCAACAGACAGGGTCCACTGAAGCTTTCTTT. This sequence encodes CASSQQTGSTEAFF.

This clonotype occurred a few times. The rearrangement uses TRBV19 and TRBJ2-1; TRBD1 or TRBD2 may be the D gene (5 bases each). Trimming removed 5 bases from V and 0 bases from J, with 26 bases in between. CDR3 length: 20 amino acids. Germline lookup yields CDR1 LNHDA and CDR2 SQIVND (reference sequence). The CDR3 here is CASSVYISGTTPSSYNEQFF. The CDR3 nucleotides read TGTGCCAGTAGTGTATACATATCCGGGACGACCCCAAGCTCCTACAATGAGCAGTTCTTC. The full variable domain, in which reference TRBV19 and TRBJ2-1 provide the parts outside the CDR3, is DGGITQSPKYLFRKEGQNVTLSCEQNLNHDAMYWYRQDPGQGLRLIYYSQIVNDFQKGDIAEGYSVSREKKESFPLTVTSAQKNPTAFYLCASSVYISGTTPSSYNEQFFGPGTRLTVL.

Only a few counts were recorded for this clonotype. The rearrangement joins TRBV4-2 to TRBJ1-1, with TRBD1 matching over 9 bases. Germline V gene data show CDR1 as LGHNA and CDR2 as YNFKEQ. With V trimmed by 1 base and J by 5 bases, 8 bases remained unmatched. The CDR3 extends over 16 amino acids. The CDR3, as DNA: TGTGCCAGCAGCCAAGCGGTGGGGACAGGGAGGACTGAAGCTTTCTTT. Its protein is CASSQAVGTGRTEAFF.

This chain uses TRBV20-1 with TRBJ2-3; TRBD2 matches 12 bases. V dropped 6 bases and J dropped 6; count of bases not matched to a gene: 13. Germline CDR1 DFQATT, CDR2 SNEGSKA (reference sequence). CDR3 size: 16 residues. The CDR3 DNA reads as TGCAGTGCCAACCTCGGATCTAGCGGGGGGGTCGATACGCAGTATTTT. Amino acids: CSANLGSSGGVDTQYF.

The V call is TRBV28, the J call TRBJ2-3; a possible D gene is TRBD2 (6 bases). The CDR3 spans 16 residues. In germline, CDR1 is MDHEN, CDR2 SYDVKM. Trimming pared 0 bases from V and 4 bases from J, leaving 14 bases between. The CDR3 bases are TGTGCCAGCAGTTTATGGGAGGATACGGGGGCAGATACGCAGTATTTT. It codes for CASSLWEDTGADTQYF.

This clonotype showed up just a few times. The CDR3 DNA sequence: TGTGCCAGCAGCTTGACGGGACGGACCACAGATACGCAGTATTTT. As protein: CASSLTGRTTDTQYF. The chain joins TRBV5-6 to TRBJ2-3; D might be TRBD1 or TRBD2, each matching 5 bases. The CDR3 length is 15 residues. Trimming took off 1 base at V and 2 bases at J, with 11 bases between the two ends. Germline lookup yields CDR1 SGHDT and CDR2 YYEEEE.

This clonotype was counted a few times. The J gene is TRBJ1-5, the V gene TRBV7-2; D gene ambiguous. The CDR3 totals 14 residues. V gave up 4 bases and J gave up 8 bases, with 15 bases separating them. Germline V CDR1 and CDR2: SGHTA, FQGNSA. The CDR3 region is CASSSGNGLEPQHF. The CDR3 nucleotides read TGTGCCAGCAGCTCCGGCAACGGGCTCGAGCCCCAGCATTTT.

This clonotype was counted many times. J is TRBJ1-5 and V is TRBV25-1; D is unresolved. Trimming removed 11 bases at V and 2 bases at J, with 19 bases between. Per the germline V gene, CDR1 is MGHDK and CDR2 is SYGVNS. The CDR3 length is 15 residues. This CDR3 reads CAFRVPGKGNQPQHF. Written as DNA, the CDR3 is TGTGCCTTCAGAGTCCCAGGTAAAGGCAATCAGCCCCAGCATTTT.

The rearrangement links TRBV30 to TRBJ1-5; possibly TRBD1 for D (6 bases). Germline CDR1 is GTSNPN and CDR2 is SVGIG (reference sequence). V was cut by 5 bases and J by 7 bases, with 15 bases left in between. The CDR3 is 13 residues long. The DNA for the CDR3 is TGTGCCTGGGCTACAGGGACGGAGCAGCCCCAGCATTTT. Residues: CAWATGTEQPQHF. The entire variable domain, with the rest obtained from reference TRBV30 and TRBJ1-5, is as follows: SQTIHQWPATLVQPVGSPLSLECTVEGTSNPNLYWYRQAAGRGLQLLFYSVGIGQISSEVPQNLSASRPQDRQFILSSKKLLLSDSGFYLCAWATGTEQPQHFGDGTRLSIL.

The gene calls are TRBV6-5 and TRBJ1-2; D not certain. With 0 bases removed from V and 7 bases from J, the gap between germline ends came to 15 bases. Germline V gene sequence: CDR1 MNHEY, CDR2 SVGAGI. The CDR3 contains 15 residues. This chain's CDR3 is CASSYSISQAGGYTF. The CDR3 coding sequence is TGTGCCAGCAGTTACTCGATATCTCAAGCGGGTGGCTACACCTTC.

This clonotype was observed at least ten times. The chain links TRBV3-1 to TRBJ1-6; TRBD1 might be the D (5 bases). There are 14 residues in the CDR3. The germline V gene encodes CDR1 LGHDT and CDR2 YNNKEL (reference sequence). The V and J ends lost 4 bases and 7 bases respectively, with 11 bases between them. The CDR3 DNA reads TGTGCCAGCAGCCCCTCAGGGAACAATTCACCCCTCCACTTT. Its protein is CASSPSGNNSPLHF. The full variable domain, in which reference TRBV3-1 and TRBJ1-6 provide the parts outside the CDR3, is DTAVSQTPKYLVTQMGNDKSIKCEQNLGHDTMYWYKQDSKKFLKIMFSYNNKELIINETVPNRFSPKSPDKAHLNLHINSLELGDSAVYFCASSPSGNNSPLHFGNGTRLTVT.

The sample holds a few counts of this clonotype. The chain joins TRBV5-1 to TRBJ2-3; no definite D call. Trimming removed 2 bases from V and 2 bases from J, with 9 bases in between. CDR1 and CDR2 (germline): SGHRS, YFSETQ. The length of the CDR3 is 14 residues. The CDR3 protein is CASSLERPTDTQYF. The CDR3 DNA reads TGCGCCAGCAGCTTAGAACGTCCCACAGATACGCAGTATTTT.

The chain carries TRBV24-1 and TRBJ2-3; 9 bases are a match to TRBD1. The J segment lost 1 base and the V segment lost 4 bases, leaving 8 bases of the junction unmatched. CDR1 and CDR2 (germline): KGHDR, SFDVKD. This CDR3 is built from 17 residues. DNA of the CDR3: TGTGCCACCAGTGACCGCGGACAGGGGCAGGGCACAGATACGCAGTATTTT. This sequence encodes CATSDRGQGQGTDTQYF.

The chain links TRBV10-3 to TRBJ1-1; a possible D gene is TRBD1 (6 bases). Germline loops: CDR1 ENHRY, CDR2 SYGVKD. The CDR3 runs 14 residues. Trimming took 6 bases from V and 1 from J, leaving 12 bases between them. The CDR3 DNA is TGTGCCATCAGCCCCGGGACACAGAACACTGAAGCTTTCTTT. It encodes CAISPGTQNTEAFF.

This chain uses TRBV20-1 with TRBJ2-3, with TRBD2 identical over 10 bases. Germline trimming cut 4 bases from V and 4 bases from J; bases unmatched to any gene: 8. This CDR3 spans 15 amino acids. Germline CDR1 and CDR2: DFQATT and SNEGSKA (reference sequence). The CDR3 loop is CSAKIGTSVADTQYF. CDR3 in DNA: TGCAGTGCTAAAATAGGGACTAGCGTTGCAGATACGCAGTATTTT.

This clonotype was seen at least ten times. The chain carries TRBV19 and TRBJ1-2; D not certain. V was pared by 3 bases and J by 7 bases, with 9 bases between. Per germline, CDR1 LNHDA and CDR2 SQIVND (reference sequence). This CDR3 has 12 amino acids. CDR3 in amino acids: CASSIERVGYTF. Written as DNA, the CDR3 is TGTGCCAGTAGTATCGAAAGGGTTGGCTACACCTTC.

The chain joins TRBV5-5 to TRBJ2-7; 10 positions agree with TRBD1. Germline trimming cut 6 bases from V and 1 base from J; bases unmatched to any gene: 13. There are 17 residues in the CDR3. CDR1 and CDR2 (germline): SGHKS, YYEKEE (reference sequence). The CDR3 protein is CASIEDRGSAGSYEQYF. The CDR3 DNA follows: TGTGCCAGCATAGAGGACAGGGGGTCGGCTGGATCCTACGAGCAGTACTTC.

This clonotype has a handful of counts. The V and J genes are TRBV6-5 and TRBJ1-6; D is undetermined. This CDR3 has 15 amino acids. Germline V gene data show CDR1 as MNHEY and CDR2 as SVGAGI. Trimming took 0 bases from V and 11 from J, leaving 14 bases between them. The CDR3 nucleotides read TGTGCCAGCAGTTACTCGAGGCAGTTCCCTACACCCCTCCACTTT. This translates into CASSYSRQFPTPLHF.